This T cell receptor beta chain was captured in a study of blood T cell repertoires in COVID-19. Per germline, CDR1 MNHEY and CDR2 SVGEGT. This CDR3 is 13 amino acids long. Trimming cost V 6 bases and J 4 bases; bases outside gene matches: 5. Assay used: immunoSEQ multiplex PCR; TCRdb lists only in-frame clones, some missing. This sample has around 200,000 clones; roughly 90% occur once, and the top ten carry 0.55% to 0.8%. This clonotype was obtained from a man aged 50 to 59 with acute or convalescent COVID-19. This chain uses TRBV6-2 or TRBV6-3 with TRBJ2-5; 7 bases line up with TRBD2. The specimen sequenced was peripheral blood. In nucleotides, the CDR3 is TGTGCCAGCAGCTTCTGGGAGGGAGAGACCCAGTACTTC. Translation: CASSFWEGETQYF.